This paragraph reports one T cell receptor beta chain. What it binds is not known. Only in-frame clones appear in the TCRdb table, and some are missing; sequencing was by immunoSEQ multiplex PCR. The table includes about 3,800 clones, around 76% detected once. This sample was included in a study of somatic mutations in cytotoxic T cells in rheumatoid arthritis. Notes on the study in general: Nobody adjusted the slight TRBV07 underrepresentation in rheumatoid arthritis patients for multiple comparisons. Healthy controls showed no age-related rise in CD8+ clonality, whereas rheumatoid arthritis patients did. Levels of CD8+ T-cell clonality in rheumatoid arthritis patients were statistically indistinguishable from those seen in age-matched healthy controls, with no significant difference.

V shed 5 bases, J shed 2 bases, and the junction held 5 bases outside the gene matches. CDR3 length: 15 amino acids. Germline CDR1 reads MDHEN; CDR2 reads SYDVKM. The sample taken for sequencing was CD8+ T cells sorted from blood. The V call is TRBV28, the J call TRBJ2-3; 9 positions match TRBD2. The sequence came from an adult with rheumatoid arthritis. In nucleotides, the CDR3 is TGTGCCAGCAGTCCCCGACTAGCGGACACAGATACGCAGTATTTT. Encoded protein: CASSPRLADTDTQYF.